The 10 T cell receptor beta chains reported below all come from one sample, sequenced in a study of cytomegalovirus exposure and HLA in healthy donors. The PCR was carried out with 60 Vbeta primers and 13 Jbeta primers. Clones were sequenced by immunoSEQ multiplex PCR, and TCRdb holds only the in-frame ones, with some missing. The data show about 140,000 clones, 60% to 80% seen once. Sample: PBMCs. The receptor source for this set is a woman aged 40 to 49 in good health and CMV-seronegative.

This clone was detected only once. The V call is TRBV29-1, the J call TRBJ1-4, with TRBD1 as a possible D gene (6 bases). CDR1 is SQVTM, CDR2 ANQGSEA, per germline. The CDR3 loop spans 14 amino acids. Trimming shortened V by 1 base and J by 2 bases, and 8 bases separated the two germline ends. This CDR3 is CSVEVGATNEKLFF. The CDR3 coding sequence is TGCAGCGTTGAAGTGGGGGCGACTAATGAAAAACTGTTTTTT.

In this sample, this clone turned up once. The J gene is TRBJ1-3, the V gene TRBV4-2; possibly TRBD1 for D (6 bases). V was shortened by 5 bases and J by 2 bases, with 16 bases between the two germline ends. This CDR3 comprises 16 residues. The germline V gene encodes CDR1 LGHNA and CDR2 YNFKEQ. This CDR3 reads CASSFTSGATGNTIYF. The CDR3 coding sequence is TGTGCCAGCAGCTTTACCTCAGGGGCAACTGGAAACACCATATATTTT.

The chain recombines TRBV11-2 with TRBJ2-1; no reliable D call. The CDR3 has 12 residues. CDR1 is SGHAT, CDR2 FQNNGV, per germline. V lost 1 base to trimming and J lost 9 bases, with 7 bases between them. CDR3 coding DNA: TGTGCCAGCAGCTTAGGGGCGACTGAGCAGTTCTTC. Its translation is CASSLGATEQFF.

The V gene is TRBV19, the J gene TRBJ2-7; 12 bases match TRBD2. V shed 4 bases and J 6 bases; nucleotides not matched to a gene: 4. CDR3 size: 14 residues. CDR1 is LNHDA, CDR2 SQIVND, per germline (reference sequence). The CDR3 nucleotides read TGTGCCAGTAGTAGGACTAGCGGGGCGGGCGAGCAGTACTTC. Protein sequence: CASSRTSGAGEQYF.

The DNA of the CDR3 is TGTGCCAGCAGCTTAGCCGAAACGGGACTAGCGGGGGTGATGACCCAGTACTTC. As protein: CASSLAETGLAGVMTQYF. The V and J genes are TRBV7-8 and TRBJ2-5, with 14 bases identical to TRBD2. There are 18 residues in the CDR3. Germline CDR1 and CDR2: SGHVS and FQNEAQ. The V gene end was trimmed by 0 bases and the J gene end by 7 bases; junction bases not matched to a gene: 10. The whole variable domain, filled in from reference TRBV7-8 and TRBJ2-5, reads GAGVSQSPRYKVAKRGQDVALRCDPISGHVSLFWYQQALGQGPEFLTYFQNEAQLDKSGLPSDRFFAERPEGSVSTLKIQRTQQEDSAVYLCASSLAETGLAGVMTQYFGPGTRLLVL.

The genes are TRBV7-6 and TRBJ2-5, with 8 bases that match TRBD2. The better agreement between TRBJ2-7 and the DNA end casts doubt on the J call. The CDR3 has 15 amino acids. Germline loops: CDR1 SGHVS, CDR2 FNYEAQ. The CDR3 reads CASSSGSGSLYEQYF. The CDR3 DNA follows: TGTGCCAGCAGCTCAGGGAGCGGGAGCCTTTACGAGCAGTACTTC.

The chain employs TRBV28 and TRBJ2-5, with 7 bases that match TRBD2. The trim removed 3 bases at V and 4 bases at J, leaving 5 bases unmatched. The germline CDR1 and CDR2 sequences are MDHEN and SYDVKM. The CDR3 consists of 14 residues. CDR3 residues: CASSFPGGLETQYF. CDR3 in DNA: TGTGCCAGCAGTTTCCCGGGGGGTCTAGAGACCCAGTACTTC.

This chain links TRBV29-1 with TRBJ2-7; 11 bases are a match to TRBD2. V lost 6 bases to trimming and J lost 4 bases; unmatched junction nucleotides: 2. Germline CDR1 SQVTM, CDR2 ANQGSEA. The CDR3 contains 12 residues. CDR3 sequence (DNA): TGCAGCGTGACTAGCGGGAAATACGAGCAGTACTTC. Translated, it gives CSVTSGKYEQYF.

This chain links TRBV7-2 with TRBJ2-5; 13 nucleotides align to TRBD2. CDR3 size: 20 residues. With V trimmed by 0 bases and J by 2 bases, 12 bases remained unmatched. Per germline, CDR1 SGHTA and CDR2 FQGNSA. This CDR3 reads CASSLAWTSGSLWGQETQYF. The CDR3, as DNA: TGTGCCAGCAGCTTAGCGTGGACTAGCGGGAGTCTGTGGGGGCAAGAGACCCAGTACTTC.

The gene calls are TRBV27 and TRBJ2-2; TRBD2 aligns across 10 bases. The CDR3 length is 14 residues. J was trimmed by 6 bases and V by 3 bases; bases with no gene match: 1. Germline CDR1 reads MNHEY; CDR2 reads SMNVEV (reference sequence). CDR3 sequence: CASSLLAGAGELFF. In DNA, the CDR3 is TGTGCCAGCAGTTTGCTAGCGGGAGCCGGGGAGCTGTTTTTT.